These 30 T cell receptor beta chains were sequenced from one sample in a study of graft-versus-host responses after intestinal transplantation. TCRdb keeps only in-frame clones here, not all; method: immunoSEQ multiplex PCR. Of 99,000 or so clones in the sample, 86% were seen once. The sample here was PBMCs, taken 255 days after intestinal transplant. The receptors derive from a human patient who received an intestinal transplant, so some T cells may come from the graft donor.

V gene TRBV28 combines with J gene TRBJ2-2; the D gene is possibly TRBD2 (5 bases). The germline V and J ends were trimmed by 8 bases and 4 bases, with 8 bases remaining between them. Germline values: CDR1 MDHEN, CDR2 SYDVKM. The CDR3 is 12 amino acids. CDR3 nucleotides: TGTGCCAGCTCCCGGGGCACCGGGGAGCTGTTTTTT. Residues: CASSRGTGELFF.

CDR3 DNA sequence: TGTGCCAGCTCACCTAGTAGCGGGGGATACAATGAGCAGTTCTTC. This translates into CASSPSSGGYNEQFF. This chain links TRBV18 with TRBJ2-1; the match to TRBD2 covers 9 bases. CDR3 size: 15 residues. V dropped 3 bases and J dropped 4; count of bases not matched to a gene: 4. Germline V gives CDR1 KGHSH, CDR2 LQKENI.

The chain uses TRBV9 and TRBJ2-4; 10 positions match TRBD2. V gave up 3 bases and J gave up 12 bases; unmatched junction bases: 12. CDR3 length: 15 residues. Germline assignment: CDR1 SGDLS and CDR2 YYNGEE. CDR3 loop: CASSAGTSVTNGQYF. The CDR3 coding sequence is TGTGCCAGCAGCGCCGGGACTAGCGTGACAAATGGTCAGTACTTC.

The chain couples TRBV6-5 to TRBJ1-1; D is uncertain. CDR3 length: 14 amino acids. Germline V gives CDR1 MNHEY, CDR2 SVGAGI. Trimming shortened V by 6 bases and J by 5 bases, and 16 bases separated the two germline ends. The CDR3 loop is CASREVGEGTEAFF. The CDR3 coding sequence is TGTGCCAGCAGGGAAGTGGGAGAAGGGACTGAAGCTTTCTTT.

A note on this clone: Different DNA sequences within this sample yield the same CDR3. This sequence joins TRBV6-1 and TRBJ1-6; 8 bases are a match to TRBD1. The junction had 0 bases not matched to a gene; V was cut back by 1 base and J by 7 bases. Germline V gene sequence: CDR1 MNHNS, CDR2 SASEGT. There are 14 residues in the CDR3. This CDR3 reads CASSEGTGNSPLHF. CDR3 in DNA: TGTGCCAGCAGTGAAGGGACAGGGAATTCACCCCTCCACTTT.

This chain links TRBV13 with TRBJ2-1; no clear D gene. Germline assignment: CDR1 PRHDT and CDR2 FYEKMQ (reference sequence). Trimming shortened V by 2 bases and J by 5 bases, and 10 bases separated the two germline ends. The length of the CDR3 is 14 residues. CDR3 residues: CASSLPVPHNEQFF. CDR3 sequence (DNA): TGTGCCAGCAGCTTACCAGTACCCCACAATGAGCAGTTCTTC.

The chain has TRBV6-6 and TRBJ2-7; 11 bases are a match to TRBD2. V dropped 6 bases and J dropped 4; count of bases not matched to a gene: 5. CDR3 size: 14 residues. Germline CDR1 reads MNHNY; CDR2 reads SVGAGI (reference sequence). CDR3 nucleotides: TGTGCCAGCAGCTCTAGCGGGAGGCAGTACGAGCAGTACTTC. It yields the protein CASSSSGRQYEQYF.

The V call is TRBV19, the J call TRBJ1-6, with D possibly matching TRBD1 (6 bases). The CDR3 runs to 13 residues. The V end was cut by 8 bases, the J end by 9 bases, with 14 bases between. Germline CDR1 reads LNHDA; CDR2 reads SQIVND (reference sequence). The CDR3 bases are TGTGCCAGTTCCGGGACATGGACTTCACCCCTCCACTTT. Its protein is CASSGTWTSPLHF. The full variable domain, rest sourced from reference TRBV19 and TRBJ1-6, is DGGITQSPKYLFRKEGQNVTLSCEQNLNHDAMYWYRQDPGQGLRLIYYSQIVNDFQKGDIAEGYSVSREKKESFPLTVTSAQKNPTAFYLCASSGTWTSPLHFGNGTRLTVT.

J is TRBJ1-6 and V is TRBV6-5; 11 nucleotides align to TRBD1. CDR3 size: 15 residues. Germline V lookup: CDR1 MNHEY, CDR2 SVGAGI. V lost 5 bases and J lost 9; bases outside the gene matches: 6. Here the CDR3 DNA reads TGTGCCAGCAGTACGGGACAGGGGGTTTTTTCACCCCTCCACTTT. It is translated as CASSTGQGVFSPLHF.

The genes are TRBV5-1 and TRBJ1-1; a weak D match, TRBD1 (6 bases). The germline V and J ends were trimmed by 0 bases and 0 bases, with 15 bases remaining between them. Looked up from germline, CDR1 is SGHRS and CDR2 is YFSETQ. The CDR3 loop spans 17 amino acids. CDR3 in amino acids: CASSLASGTRLNTEAFF. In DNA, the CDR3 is TGCGCCAGCAGCTTGGCTTCCGGGACAAGGCTGAACACTGAAGCTTTCTTT.

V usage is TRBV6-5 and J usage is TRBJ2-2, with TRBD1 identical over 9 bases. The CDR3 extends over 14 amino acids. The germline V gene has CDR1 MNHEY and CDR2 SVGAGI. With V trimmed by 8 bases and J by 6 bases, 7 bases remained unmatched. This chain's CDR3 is CASWTGEGSGELFF. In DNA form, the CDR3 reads TGTGCCAGCTGGACAGGGGAAGGGTCCGGGGAGCTGTTTTTT.

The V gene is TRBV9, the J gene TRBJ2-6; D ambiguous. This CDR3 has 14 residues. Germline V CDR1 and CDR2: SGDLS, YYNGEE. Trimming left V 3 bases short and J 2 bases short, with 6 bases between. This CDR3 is CASSGHPGANVLTF. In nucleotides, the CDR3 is TGTGCCAGCAGCGGACATCCTGGGGCCAACGTCCTGACTTTC.

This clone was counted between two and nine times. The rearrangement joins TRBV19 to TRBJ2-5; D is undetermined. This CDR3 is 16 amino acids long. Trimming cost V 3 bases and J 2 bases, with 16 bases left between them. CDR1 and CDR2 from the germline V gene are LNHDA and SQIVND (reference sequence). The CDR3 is CASSIVTGSPQETQYF. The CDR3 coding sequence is TGTGCCAGTAGTATCGTCACCGGGTCGCCGCAAGAGACCCAGTACTTC.

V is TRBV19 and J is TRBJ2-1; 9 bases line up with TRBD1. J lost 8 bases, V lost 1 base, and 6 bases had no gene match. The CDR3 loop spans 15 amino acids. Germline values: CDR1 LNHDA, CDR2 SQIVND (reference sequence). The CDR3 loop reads CASSIAGTGNYEQFF. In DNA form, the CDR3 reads TGTGCCAGTAGTATAGCAGGGACAGGGAATTATGAGCAGTTCTTC.

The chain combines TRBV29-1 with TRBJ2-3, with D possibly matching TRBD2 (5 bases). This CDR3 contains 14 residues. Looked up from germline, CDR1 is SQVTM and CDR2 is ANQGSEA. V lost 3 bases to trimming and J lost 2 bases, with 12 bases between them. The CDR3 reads CSVDNAGDTDTQYF. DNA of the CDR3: TGCAGCGTTGATAATGCCGGGGACACAGATACGCAGTATTTT.

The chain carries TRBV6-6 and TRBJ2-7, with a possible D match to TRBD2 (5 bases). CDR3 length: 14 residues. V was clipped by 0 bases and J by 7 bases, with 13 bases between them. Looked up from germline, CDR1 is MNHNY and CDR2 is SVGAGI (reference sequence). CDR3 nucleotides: TGTGCCAGCAGTTACTCGAGCGGCACTGTGGAGCAGTACTTC. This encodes CASSYSSGTVEQYF.

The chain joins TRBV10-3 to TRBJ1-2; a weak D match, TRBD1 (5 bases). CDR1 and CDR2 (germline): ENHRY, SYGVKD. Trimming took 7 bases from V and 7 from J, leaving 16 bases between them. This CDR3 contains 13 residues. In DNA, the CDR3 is TGTGCCATCAATATCGACAGCCGGAGTGGCTACACCTTC. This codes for CAINIDSRSGYTF.

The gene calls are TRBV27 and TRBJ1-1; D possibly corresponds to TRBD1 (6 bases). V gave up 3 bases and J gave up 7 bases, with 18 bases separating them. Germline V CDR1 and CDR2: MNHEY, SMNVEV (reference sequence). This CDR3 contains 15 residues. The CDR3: CASSLIWVRGGEAFF. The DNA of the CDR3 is TGTGCCAGCAGTTTGATATGGGTAAGAGGGGGTGAAGCTTTCTTT.

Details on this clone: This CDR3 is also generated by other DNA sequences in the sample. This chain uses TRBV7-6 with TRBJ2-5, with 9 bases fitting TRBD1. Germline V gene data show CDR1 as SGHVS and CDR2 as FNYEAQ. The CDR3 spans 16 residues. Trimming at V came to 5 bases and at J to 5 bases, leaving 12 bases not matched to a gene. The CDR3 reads CASSQRPGQGMETQYF. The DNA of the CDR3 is TGTGCCAGCAGCCAACGTCCCGGACAGGGGATGGAGACCCAGTACTTC.

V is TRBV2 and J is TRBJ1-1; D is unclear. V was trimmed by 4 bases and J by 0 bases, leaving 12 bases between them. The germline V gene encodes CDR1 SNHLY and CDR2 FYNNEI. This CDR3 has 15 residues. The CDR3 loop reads CASSALADLNTEAFF. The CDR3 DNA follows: TGTGCCAGCAGTGCGTTGGCGGATTTGAACACTGAAGCTTTCTTT.

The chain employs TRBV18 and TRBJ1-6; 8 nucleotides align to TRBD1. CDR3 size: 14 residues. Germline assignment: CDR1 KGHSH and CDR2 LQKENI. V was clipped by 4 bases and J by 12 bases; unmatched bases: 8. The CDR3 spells CASSRDRPSGPLHF. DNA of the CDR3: TGTGCCAGCTCACGGGACAGGCCGTCCGGACCCCTCCACTTT.

CDR3 nucleotide sequence: TGTGCCAGCAGCGTAGCGGAGGGGGGCGAGCAGTACTTC. Amino acid sequence: CASSVAEGGEQYF. The V and J genes are TRBV9 and TRBJ2-7; D may be TRBD1 or TRBD2 (6 bases each). Germline CDR1 SGDLS, CDR2 YYNGEE. V was cut by 0 bases and J by 6 bases, with 10 bases left in between. This CDR3 has 13 residues. The full variable domain, rest sourced from reference TRBV9 and TRBJ2-7, is DSGVTQTPKHLITATGQRVTLRCSPRSGDLSVYWYQQSLDQGLQFLIQYYNGEERAKGNILERFSAQQFPDLHSELNLSSLELGDSALYFCASSVAEGGEQYFGPGTRLTVT.

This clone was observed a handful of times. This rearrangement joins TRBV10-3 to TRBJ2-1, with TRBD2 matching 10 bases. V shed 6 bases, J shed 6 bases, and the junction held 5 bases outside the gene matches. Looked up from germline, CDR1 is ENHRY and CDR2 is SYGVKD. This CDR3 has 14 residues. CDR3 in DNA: TGTGCCATCAGATCGGCTAGCGGGGGCAATGAGCAGTTCTTC. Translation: CAIRSASGGNEQFF.

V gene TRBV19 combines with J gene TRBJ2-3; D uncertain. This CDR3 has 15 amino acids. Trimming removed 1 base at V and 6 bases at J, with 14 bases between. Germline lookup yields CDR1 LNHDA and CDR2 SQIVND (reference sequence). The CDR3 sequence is CASSIARAAQDTQYF. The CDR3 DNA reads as TGTGCCAGTAGTATAGCCCGGGCTGCCCAGGATACGCAGTATTTT.

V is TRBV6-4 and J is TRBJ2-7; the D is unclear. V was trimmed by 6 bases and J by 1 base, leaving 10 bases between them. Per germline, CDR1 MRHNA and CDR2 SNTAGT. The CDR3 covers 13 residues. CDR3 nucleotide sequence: TGTGCCAGCAGCCCACTTGATTCCTACGAGCAGTACTTC. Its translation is CASSPLDSYEQYF.

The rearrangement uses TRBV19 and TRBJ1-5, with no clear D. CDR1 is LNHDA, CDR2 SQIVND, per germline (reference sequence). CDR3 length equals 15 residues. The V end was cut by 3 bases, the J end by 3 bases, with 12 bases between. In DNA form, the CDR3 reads TGTGCCAGTAGTATCTTCGGGCAGTCCAATCAGCCCCAGCATTTT. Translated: CASSIFGQSNQPQHF.

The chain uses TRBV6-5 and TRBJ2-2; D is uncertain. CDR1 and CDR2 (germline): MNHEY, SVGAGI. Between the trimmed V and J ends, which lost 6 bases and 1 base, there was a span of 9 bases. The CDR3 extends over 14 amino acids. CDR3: CASSYMGNTGELFF. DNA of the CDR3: TGTGCCAGCAGCTACATGGGGAACACCGGGGAGCTGTTTTTT.

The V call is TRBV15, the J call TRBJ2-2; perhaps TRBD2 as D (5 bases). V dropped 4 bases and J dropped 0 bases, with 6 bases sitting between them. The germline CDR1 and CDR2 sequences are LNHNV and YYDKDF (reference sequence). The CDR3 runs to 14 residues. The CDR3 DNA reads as TGTGCCACCAGCACGGGGACGAACACCGGGGAGCTGTTTTTT. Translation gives CATSTGTNTGELFF.

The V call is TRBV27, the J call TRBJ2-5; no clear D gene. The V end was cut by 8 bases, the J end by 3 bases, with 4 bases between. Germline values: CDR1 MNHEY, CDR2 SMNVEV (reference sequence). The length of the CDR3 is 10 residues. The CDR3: CASREETQYF. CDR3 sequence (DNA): TGTGCCAGCCGGGAAGAGACCCAGTACTTC.

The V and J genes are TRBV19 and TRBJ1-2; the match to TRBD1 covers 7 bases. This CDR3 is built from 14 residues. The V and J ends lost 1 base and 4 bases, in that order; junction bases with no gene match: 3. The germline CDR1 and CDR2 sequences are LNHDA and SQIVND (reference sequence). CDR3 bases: TGTGCCAGTAGTATAGGACCAGGGGGCTATGGCTACACCTTC. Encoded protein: CASSIGPGGYGYTF.